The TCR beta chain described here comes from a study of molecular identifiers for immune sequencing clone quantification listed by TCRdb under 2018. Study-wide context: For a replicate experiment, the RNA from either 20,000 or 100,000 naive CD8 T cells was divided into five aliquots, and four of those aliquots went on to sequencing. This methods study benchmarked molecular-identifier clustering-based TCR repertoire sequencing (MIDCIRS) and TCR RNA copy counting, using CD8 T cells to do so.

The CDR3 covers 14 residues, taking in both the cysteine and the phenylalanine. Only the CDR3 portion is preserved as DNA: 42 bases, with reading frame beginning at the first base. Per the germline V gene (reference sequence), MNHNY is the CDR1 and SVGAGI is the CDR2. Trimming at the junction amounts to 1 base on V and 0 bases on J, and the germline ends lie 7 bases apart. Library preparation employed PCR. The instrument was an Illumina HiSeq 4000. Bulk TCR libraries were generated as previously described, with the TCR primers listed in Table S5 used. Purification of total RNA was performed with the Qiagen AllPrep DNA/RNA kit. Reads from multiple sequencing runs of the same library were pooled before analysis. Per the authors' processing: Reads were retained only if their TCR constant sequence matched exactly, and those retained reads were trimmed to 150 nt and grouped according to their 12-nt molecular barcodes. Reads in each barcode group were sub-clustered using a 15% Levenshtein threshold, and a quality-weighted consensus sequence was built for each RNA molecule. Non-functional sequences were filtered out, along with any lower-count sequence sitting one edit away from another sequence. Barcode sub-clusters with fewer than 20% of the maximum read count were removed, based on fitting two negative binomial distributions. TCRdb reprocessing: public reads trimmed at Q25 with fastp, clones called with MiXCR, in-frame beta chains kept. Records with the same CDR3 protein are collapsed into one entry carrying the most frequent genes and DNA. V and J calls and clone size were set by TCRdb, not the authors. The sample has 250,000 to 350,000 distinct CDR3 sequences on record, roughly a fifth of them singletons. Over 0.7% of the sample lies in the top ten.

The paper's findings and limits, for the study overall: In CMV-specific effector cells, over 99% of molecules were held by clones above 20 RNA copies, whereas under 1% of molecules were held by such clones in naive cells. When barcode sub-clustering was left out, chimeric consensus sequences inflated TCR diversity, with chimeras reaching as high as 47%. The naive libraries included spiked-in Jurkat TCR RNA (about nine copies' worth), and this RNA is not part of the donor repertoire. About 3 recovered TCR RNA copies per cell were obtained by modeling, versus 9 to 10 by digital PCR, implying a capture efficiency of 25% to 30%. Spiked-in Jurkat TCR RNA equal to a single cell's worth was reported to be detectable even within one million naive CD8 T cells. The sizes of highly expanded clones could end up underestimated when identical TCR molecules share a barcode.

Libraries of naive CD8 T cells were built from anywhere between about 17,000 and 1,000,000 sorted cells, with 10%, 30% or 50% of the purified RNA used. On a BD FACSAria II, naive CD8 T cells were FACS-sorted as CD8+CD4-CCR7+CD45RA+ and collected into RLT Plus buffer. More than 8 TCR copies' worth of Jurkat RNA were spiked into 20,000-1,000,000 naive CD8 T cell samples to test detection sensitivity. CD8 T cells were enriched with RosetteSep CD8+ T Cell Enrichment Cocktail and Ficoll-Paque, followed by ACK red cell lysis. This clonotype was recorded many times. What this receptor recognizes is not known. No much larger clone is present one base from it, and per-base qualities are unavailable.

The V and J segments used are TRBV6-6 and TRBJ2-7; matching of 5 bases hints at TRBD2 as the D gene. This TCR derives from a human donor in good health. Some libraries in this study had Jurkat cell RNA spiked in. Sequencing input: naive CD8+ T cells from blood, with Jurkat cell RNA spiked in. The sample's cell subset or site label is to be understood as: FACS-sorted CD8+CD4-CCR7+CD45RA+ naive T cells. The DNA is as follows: TGTGCCAGCAGTTACTACGGGATCTCCTACGAGCAGTACTTC. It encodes CASSYYGISYEQYF.